Sequencing of this T cell receptor (beta chain) was carried out in a study of T cells in Graves' hyperthyroidism and ophthalmopathy. RNA transcripts were the template for amplifying TCR beta CDR3 regions. HTBI primers were the set used in a first-round RT-PCR of the TCR CDR3. MiXCR, run by TCRdb on the multiplex PCR reads, gives a single entry per CDR3 protein. The sample records nearly 600,000 distinct CDR3 sequences, approximately 13% being singletons. This clonotype has at least ten counts. The study collected blood at first hyperthyroidism diagnosis, before any ophthalmopathy symptoms arose. Germline assignment: CDR1 LNHDA and CDR2 SQIVND (reference sequence). Between the trimmed V and J ends, which lost 4 bases and 0 bases, there was a span of 14 bases. This CDR3 region has 16 residues.

This sequence joins TRBV19 and TRBJ2-3, with a possible D match to TRBD1 (6 bases). This sequence was found in a woman in her 30s with Graves' hyperthyroidism that later progressed to Graves' ophthalmopathy. The sample comprised blood. As DNA, the CDR3 is TGTGCCAGTAGTACCCCAACAGGGTCTAGCACAGATACGCAGTATTTT. It specifies CASSTPTGSSTDTQYF.